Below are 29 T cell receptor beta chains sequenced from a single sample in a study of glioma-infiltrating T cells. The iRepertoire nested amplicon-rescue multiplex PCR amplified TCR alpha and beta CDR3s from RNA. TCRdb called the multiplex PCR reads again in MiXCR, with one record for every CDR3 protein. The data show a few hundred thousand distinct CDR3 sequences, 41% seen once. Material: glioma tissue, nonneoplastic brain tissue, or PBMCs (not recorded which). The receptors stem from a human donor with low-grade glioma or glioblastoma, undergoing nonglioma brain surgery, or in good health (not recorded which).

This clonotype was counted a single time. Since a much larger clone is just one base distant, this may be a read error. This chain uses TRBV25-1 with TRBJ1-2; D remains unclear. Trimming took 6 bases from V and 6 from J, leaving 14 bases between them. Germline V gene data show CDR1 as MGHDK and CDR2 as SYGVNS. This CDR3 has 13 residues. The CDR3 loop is CASRPGPLDGYTF. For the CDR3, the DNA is TGTGCCAGCAGACCCGGGCCCCTGGATGGCTACACCTTC.

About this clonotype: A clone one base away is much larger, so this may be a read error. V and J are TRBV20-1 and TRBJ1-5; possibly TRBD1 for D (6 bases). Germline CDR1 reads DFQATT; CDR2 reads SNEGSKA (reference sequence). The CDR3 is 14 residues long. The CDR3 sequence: CSAPDSYSNRPQHF. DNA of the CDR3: TGCAGTGCTCCGGACAGCTATAGCAATCGGCCCCAGCATTTT.

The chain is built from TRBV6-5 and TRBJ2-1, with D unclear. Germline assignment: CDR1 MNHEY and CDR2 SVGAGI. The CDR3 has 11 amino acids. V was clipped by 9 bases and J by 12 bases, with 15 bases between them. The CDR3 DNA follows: TGTGCCAGACGTGGTGATAAGGGGCAGTTCTTC. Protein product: CARRGDKGQFF.

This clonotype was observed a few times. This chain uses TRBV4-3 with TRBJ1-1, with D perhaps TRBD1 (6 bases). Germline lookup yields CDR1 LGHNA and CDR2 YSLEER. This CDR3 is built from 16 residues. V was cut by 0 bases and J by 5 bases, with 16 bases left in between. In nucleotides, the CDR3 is TGCGCCAGCAGCCAAGATCTAACGGGGGGCTGGACTGAAGCTTTCTTT. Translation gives CASSQDLTGGWTEAFF.

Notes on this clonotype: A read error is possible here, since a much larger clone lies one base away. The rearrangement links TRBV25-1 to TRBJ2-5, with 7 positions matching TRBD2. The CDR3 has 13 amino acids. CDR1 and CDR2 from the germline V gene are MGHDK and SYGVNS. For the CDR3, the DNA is TGTGCAAACAAGGCAGCGGGACGGTCGACCCAGTACTTC. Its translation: CANKAAGRSTQYF.

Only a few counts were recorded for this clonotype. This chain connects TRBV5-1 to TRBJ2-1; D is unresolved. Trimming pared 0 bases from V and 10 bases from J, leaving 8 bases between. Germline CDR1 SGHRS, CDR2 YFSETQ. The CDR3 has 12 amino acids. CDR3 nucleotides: TGCGCCAGCAGCTTGGCAATGGTAGAGCAGTTCTTC. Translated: CASSLAMVEQFF.

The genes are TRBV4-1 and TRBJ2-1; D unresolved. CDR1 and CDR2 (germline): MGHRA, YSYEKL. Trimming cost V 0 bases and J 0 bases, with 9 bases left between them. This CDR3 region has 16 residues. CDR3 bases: TGCGCCAGCAGCCAAGATAGGGTAAGCTCCTACAATGAGCAGTTCTTC. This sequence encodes CASSQDRVSSYNEQFF.

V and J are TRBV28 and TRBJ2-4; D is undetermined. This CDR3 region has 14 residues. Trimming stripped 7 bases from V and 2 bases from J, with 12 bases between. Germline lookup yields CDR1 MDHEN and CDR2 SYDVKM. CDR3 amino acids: CASTSQRSKNIQYF. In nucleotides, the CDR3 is TGTGCCAGCACCTCTCAGCGATCCAAAAACATTCAGTACTTC.

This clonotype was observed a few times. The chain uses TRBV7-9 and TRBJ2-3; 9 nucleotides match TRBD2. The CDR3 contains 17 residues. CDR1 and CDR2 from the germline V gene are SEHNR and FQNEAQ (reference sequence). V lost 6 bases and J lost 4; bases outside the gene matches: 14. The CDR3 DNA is TGTGCCAGCAGTTGGGCTAGCGGGAACCCAATGGCAGATACGCAGTATTTT. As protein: CASSWASGNPMADTQYF.

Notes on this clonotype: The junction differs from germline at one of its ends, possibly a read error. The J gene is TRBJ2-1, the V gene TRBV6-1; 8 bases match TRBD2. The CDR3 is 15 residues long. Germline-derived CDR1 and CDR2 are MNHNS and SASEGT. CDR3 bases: TGTGCCAGCAGTTCCTTAGCGGGATGGAGGAATGGGCAGTTCTTC. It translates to CASSSLAGWRNGQFF.

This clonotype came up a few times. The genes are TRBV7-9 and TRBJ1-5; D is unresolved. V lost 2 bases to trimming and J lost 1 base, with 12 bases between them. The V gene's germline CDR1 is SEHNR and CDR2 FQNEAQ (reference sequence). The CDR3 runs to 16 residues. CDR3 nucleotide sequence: TGTGCCAGCAGCTTATTCAAGGGTATCAGCAATCAGCCCCAGCATTTT. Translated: CASSLFKGISNQPQHF.

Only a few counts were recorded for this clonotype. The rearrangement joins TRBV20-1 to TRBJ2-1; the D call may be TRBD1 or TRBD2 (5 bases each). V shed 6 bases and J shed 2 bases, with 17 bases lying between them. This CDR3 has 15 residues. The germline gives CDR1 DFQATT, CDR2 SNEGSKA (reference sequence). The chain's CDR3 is CSAPRDPVTYNEQFF. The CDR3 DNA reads TGCAGTGCCCCTCGGGACCCCGTCACCTACAATGAGCAGTTCTTC.

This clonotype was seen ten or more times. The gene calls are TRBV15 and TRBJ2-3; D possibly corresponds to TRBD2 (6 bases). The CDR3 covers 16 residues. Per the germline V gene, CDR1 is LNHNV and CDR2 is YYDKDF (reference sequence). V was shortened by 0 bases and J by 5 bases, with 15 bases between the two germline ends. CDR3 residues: CATSRDPPGVGDTQYF. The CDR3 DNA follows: TGTGCCACCAGCAGAGATCCCCCGGGAGTCGGAGATACGCAGTATTTT.

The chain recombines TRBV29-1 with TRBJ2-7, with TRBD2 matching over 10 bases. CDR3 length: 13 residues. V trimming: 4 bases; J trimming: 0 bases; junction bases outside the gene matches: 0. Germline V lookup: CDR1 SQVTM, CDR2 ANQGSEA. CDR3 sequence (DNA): TGCAGCGTTGCTAGCGGGAGCTCCTACGAGCAGTACTTC. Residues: CSVASGSSYEQYF.

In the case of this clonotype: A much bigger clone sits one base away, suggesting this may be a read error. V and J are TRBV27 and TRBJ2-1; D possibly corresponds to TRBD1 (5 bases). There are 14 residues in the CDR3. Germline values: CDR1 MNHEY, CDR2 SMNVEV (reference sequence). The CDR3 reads CAGSTRVGDNEQFF. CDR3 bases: TGTGCCGGCAGTACGAGAGTAGGGGACAATGAGCAGTTCTTC.

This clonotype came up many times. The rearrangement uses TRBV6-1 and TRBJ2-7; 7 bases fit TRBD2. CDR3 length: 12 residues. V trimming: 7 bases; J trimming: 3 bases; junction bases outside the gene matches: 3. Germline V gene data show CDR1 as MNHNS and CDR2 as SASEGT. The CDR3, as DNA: TGTGCCAGCAAGGGAGGGCGCTACGAGCAGTACTTC. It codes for CASKGGRYEQYF.

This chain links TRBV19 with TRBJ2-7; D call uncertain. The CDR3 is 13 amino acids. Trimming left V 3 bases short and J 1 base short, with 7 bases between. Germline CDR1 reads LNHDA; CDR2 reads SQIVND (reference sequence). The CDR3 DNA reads TGTGCCAGTAGTATCACGGTATCCTACGAGCAGTACTTC. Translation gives CASSITVSYEQYF.

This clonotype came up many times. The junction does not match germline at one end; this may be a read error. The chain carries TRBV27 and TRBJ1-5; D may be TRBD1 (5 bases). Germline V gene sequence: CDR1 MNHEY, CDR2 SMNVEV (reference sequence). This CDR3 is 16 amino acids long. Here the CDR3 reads CASSLSGPHANQPQHF. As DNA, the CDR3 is TGTGCCAGCAGTCTATCGGGGCCCCACGCTAATCAGCCCCAGCATTTT.

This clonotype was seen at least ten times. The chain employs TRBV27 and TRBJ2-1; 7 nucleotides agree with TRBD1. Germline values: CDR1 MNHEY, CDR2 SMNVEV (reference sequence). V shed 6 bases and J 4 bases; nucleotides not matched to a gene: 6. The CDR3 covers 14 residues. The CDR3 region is CASRGARGYNEQFF. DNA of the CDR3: TGTGCCAGCAGAGGGGCCAGGGGGTACAATGAGCAGTTCTTC.

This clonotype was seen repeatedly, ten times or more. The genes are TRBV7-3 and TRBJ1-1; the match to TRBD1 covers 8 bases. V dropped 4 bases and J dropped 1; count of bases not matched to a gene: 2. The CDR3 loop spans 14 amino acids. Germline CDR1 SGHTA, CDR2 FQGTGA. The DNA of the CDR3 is TGTGCCAGCAGCTCGGACAGGGAGAACACTGAAGCTTTCTTT. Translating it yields CASSSDRENTEAFF.

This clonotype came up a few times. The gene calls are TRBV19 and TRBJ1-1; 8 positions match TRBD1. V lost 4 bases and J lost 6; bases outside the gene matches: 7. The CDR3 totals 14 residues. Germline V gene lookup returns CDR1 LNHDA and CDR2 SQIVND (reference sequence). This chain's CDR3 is CASSSRQGSPEAFF. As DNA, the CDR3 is TGTGCCAGTAGTAGCCGACAGGGGTCACCTGAAGCTTTCTTT.

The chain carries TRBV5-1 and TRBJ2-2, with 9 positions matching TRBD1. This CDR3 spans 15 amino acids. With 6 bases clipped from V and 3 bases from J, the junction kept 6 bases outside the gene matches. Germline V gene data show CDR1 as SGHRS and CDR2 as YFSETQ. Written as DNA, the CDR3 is TGCGCCAGCAACCCCGGGACAGGGCACACCGGGGAGCTGTTTTTT. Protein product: CASNPGTGHTGELFF.

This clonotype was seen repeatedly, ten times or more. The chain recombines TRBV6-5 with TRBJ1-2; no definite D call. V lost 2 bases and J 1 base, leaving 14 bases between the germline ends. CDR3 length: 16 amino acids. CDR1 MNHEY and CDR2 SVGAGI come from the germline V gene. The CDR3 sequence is CASSYHDGRSNYGYTF. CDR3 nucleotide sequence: TGTGCCAGCAGTTACCATGACGGGAGAAGTAACTATGGCTACACCTTC.

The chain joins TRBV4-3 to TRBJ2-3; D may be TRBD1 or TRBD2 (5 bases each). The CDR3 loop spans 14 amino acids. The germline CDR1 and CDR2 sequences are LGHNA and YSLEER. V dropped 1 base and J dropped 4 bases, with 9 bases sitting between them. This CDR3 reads CASSQGREPDTQYF. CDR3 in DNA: TGCGCCAGCAGCCAAGGCAGGGAGCCAGATACGCAGTATTTT.

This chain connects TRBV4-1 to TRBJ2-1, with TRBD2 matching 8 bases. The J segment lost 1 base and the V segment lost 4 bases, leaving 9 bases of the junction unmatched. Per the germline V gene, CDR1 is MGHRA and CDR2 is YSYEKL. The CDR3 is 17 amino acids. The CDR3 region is CASSPRSSSGSYNEQFF. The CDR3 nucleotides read TGCGCCAGCAGCCCCCGATCGTCTAGCGGGTCCTACAATGAGCAGTTCTTC.

CDR3 nucleotides: TGTGCCAGCTCTTTAACTAGCGGGACTGACAATGAGCAGTTCTTC. Translating it yields CASSLTSGTDNEQFF. V gene TRBV18 combines with J gene TRBJ2-1, with 10 bases that match TRBD2. Losses at the gene ends were 6 bases for V and 5 bases for J; bases not matched to a gene: 7. Germline lookup yields CDR1 KGHSH and CDR2 LQKENI. The CDR3 runs to 15 residues.

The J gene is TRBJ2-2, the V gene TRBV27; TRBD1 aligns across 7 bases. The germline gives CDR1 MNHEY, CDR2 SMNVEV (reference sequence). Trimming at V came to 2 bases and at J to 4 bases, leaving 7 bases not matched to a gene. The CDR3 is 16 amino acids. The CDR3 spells CASSLRQGGSTGELFF. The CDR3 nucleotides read TGTGCCAGCAGTTTAAGACAGGGTGGGAGCACCGGGGAGCTGTTTTTT.

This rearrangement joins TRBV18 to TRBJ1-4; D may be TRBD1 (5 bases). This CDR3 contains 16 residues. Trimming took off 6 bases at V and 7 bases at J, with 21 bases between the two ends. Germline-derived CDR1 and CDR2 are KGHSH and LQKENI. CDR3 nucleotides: TGTGCCAGCTCCCTCAACGGGCAGGGTATCGCTGAAAAACTGTTTTTT. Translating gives CASSLNGQGIAEKLFF.

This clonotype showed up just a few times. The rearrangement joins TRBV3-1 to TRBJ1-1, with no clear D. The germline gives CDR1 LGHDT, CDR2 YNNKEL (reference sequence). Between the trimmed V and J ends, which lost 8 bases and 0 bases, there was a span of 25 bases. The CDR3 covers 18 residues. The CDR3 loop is CASATSARIPLMNTEAFF. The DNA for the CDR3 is TGTGCCAGCGCCACAAGTGCAAGGATCCCCCTGATGAACACTGAAGCTTTCTTT.